This T cell receptor beta chain was captured by sequencing in a study of blood T cell repertoires in COVID-19. Study context: COVID-19 samples from acute and convalescent phases originated in the United States, Italy and Spain.

As handled by the study authors: Nucleated cell counts were estimated from reference gene primer amplification. The repertoire was sequenced with immunoSEQ multiplex PCR; TCRdb's copy has only in-frame clones and lacks some. V and J calls and clone size are copied from that table; D and trimming were computed from the DNA. Among about 92,000 clones listed, about 91% were seen once. The CDR3 runs 19 residues. The J segment lost 1 base and the V segment lost 5 bases, leaving 17 bases of the junction unmatched. CDR1 and CDR2 from the germline V gene are SGHAT and FQNNGV. The gene calls are TRBV11-2 and TRBJ1-1, with TRBD1 matching over 9 bases. Sequencing was carried out using peripheral blood. The receptor was isolated from a human donor with active COVID-19. The donor label of this sample is uncertain. For the CDR3, the DNA is TGTGCCAGCAGCCCCACCGGGATGGACAGGGGAAATAGGAACACTGAAGCTTTCTTT. It encodes CASSPTGMDRGNRNTEAFF.